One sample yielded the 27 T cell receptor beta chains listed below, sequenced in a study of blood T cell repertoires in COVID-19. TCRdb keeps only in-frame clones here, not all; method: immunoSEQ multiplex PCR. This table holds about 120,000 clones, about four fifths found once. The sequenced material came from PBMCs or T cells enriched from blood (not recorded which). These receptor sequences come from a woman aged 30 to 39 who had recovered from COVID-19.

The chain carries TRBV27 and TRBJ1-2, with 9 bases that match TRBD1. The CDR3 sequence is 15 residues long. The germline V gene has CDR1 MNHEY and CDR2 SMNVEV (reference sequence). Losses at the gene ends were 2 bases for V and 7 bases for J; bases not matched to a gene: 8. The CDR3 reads CASSLRVGQGSGYTF. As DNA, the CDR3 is TGTGCCAGCAGTTTAAGGGTTGGACAGGGGTCTGGCTACACCTTC.

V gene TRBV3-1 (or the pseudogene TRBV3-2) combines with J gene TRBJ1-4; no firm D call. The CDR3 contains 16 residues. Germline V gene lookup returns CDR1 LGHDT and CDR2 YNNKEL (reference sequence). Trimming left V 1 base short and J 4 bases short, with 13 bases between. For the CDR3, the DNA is TGTGCCAGCAGCCAAGTAGGAACAGTAGTTAATGAAAAACTGTTTTTT. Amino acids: CASSQVGTVVNEKLFF.

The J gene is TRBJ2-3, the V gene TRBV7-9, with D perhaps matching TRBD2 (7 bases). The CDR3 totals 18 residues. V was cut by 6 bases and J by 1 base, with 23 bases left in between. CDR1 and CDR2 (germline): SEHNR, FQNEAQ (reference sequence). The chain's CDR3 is CASRHGRGAAYGTDTQYF. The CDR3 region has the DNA TGTGCCAGCAGACACGGACGGGGGGCAGCCTATGGCACAGATACGCAGTATTTT.

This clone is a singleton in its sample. CDR3 sequence: CASSSGSRTDTQYF. DNA of the CDR3: TGTGCTAGTTCATCTGGGAGCCGCACAGATACGCAGTATTTT. The gene calls are TRBV12-5 and TRBJ2-3; weak D call: TRBD2 (5 bases). Germline assignment: CDR1 LGHNT and CDR2 FRNRAP. V was pared by 8 bases and J by 1 base, with 13 bases between. The CDR3 spans 14 residues.

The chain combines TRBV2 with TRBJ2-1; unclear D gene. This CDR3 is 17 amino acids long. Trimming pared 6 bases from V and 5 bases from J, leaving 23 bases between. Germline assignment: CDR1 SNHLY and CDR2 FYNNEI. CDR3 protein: CASSPVRVVHPDNEQFF. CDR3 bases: TGTGCCAGCAGCCCGGTCCGGGTCGTTCATCCCGACAATGAGCAGTTCTTC.

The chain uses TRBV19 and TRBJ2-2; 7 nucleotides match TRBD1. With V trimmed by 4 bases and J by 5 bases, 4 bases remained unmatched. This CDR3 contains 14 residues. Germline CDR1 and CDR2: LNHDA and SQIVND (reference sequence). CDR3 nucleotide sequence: TGTGCCAGTAGTAGCACAGGGGTAACCGGGGAGCTGTTTTTT. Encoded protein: CASSSTGVTGELFF.

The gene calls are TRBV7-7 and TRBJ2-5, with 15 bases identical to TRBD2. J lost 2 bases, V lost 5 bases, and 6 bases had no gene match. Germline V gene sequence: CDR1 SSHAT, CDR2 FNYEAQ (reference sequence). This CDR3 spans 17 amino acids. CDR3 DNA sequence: TGTGCCAGCAGCCGGACTAGCGGGAGGGTCCCTCAAGAGACCCAGTACTTC. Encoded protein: CASSRTSGRVPQETQYF.

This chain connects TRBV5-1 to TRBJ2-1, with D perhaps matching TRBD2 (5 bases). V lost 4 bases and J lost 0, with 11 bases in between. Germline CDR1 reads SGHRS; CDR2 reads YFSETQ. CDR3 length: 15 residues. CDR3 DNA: TGCGCCAGCAGCCCGGACTCGACCTCCTACAATGAGCAGTTCTTC. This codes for CASSPDSTSYNEQFF.

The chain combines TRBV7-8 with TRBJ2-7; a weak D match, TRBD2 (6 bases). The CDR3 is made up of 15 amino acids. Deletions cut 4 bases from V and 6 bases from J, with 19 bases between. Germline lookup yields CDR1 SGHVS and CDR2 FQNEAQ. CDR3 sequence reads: CASSYTAGTPTEQYF. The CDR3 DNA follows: TGTGCCAGCAGCTACACTGCCGGGACTCCCACCGAGCAGTACTTC.

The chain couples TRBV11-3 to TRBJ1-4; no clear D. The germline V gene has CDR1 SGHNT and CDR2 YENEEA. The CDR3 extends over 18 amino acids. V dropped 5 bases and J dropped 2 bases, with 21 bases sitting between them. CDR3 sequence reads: CASSPPCPPLETNEKLFF. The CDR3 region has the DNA TGTGCCAGCAGCCCCCCGTGTCCCCCCCTCGAGACTAATGAAAAACTGTTTTTT.

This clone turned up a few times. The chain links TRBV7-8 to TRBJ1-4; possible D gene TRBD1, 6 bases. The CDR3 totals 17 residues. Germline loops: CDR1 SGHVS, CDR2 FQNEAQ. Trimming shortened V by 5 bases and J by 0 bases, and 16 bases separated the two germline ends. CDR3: CASSQTGGAATNEKLFF. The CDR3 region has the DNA TGTGCCAGCAGCCAGACCGGGGGGGCCGCAACTAATGAAAAACTGTTTTTT.

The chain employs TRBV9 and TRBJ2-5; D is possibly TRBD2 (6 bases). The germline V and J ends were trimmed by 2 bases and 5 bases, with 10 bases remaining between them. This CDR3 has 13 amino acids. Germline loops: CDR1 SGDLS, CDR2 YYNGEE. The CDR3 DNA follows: TGTGCCAGCAGCGTGAGTAGCGGTGAGACCCAGTACTTC. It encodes CASSVSSGETQYF.

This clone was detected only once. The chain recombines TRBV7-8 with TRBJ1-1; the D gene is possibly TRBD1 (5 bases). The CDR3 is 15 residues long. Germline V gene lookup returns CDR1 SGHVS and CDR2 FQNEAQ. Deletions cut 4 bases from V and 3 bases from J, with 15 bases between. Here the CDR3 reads CASSYLQVGYTEAFF. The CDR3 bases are TGTGCCAGCAGCTACCTACAGGTGGGGTACACTGAAGCTTTCTTT.

CDR3 nucleotides: TGTGCCATCCAGACTAGCGGAAACTCCTACGAGCAGTACTTC. This sequence encodes CAIQTSGNSYEQYF. V gene TRBV28 combines with J gene TRBJ2-7, with TRBD2 matching 9 bases. The CDR3 loop spans 14 amino acids. Per germline, CDR1 MDHEN and CDR2 SYDVKM. Unmatched junction bases numbered 7, after V lost 10 bases and J lost 0 bases.

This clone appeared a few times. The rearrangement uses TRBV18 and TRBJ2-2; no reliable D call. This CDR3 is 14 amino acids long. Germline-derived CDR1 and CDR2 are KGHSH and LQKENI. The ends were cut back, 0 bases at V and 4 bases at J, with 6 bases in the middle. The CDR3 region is CASSPPRGTGELFF. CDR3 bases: TGTGCCAGCTCACCACCGAGAGGCACCGGGGAGCTGTTTTTT.

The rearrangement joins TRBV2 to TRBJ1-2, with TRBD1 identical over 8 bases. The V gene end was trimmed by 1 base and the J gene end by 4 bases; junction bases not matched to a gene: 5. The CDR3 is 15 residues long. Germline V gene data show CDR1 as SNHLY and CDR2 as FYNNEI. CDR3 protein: CASSEVRGQGYGYTF. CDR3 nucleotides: TGTGCCAGCAGTGAAGTAAGAGGACAGGGCTATGGCTACACCTTC.

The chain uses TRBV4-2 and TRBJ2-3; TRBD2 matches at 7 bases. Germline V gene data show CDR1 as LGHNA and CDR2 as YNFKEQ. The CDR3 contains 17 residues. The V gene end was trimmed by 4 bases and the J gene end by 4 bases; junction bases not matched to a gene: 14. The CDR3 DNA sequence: TGTGCCAGCAGCCTTAAATTGGGCGGGAGTGTGTCAGATACGCAGTATTTT. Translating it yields CASSLKLGGSVSDTQYF.

CDR3 loop: CSDDRAQGEAFF. DNA for the CDR3: TGCAGCGACGACCGCGCCCAGGGTGAAGCTTTCTTT. This rearrangement joins TRBV29-1 to TRBJ1-1, with a weak D call TRBD1 (5 bases). The germline gives CDR1 SQVTM, CDR2 ANQGSEA. The CDR3 contains 12 residues. V was shortened by 7 bases and J by 7 bases, with 16 bases between the two germline ends.

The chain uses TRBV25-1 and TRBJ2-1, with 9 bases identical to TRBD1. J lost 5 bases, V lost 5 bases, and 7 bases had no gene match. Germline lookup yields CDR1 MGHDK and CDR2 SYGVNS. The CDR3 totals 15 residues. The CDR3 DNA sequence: TGTGCCAGCAGTCCTGACAGGGGGACCCACAATGAGCAGTTCTTC. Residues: CASSPDRGTHNEQFF. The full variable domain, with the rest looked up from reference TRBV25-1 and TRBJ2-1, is EADIYQTPRYLVIGTGKKITLECSQTMGHDKMYWYQQDPGMELHLIHYSYGVNSTEKGDLSSESTVSRIRTEHFPLTLESARPSHTSQYLCASSPDRGTHNEQFFGPGTRLTVL.

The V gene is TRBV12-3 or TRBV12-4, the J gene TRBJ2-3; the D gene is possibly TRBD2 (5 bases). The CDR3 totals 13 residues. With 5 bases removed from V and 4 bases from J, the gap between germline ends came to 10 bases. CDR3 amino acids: CASSGGRPDTQYF. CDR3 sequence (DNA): TGTGCCAGCAGTGGAGGCCGTCCAGATACGCAGTATTTT.

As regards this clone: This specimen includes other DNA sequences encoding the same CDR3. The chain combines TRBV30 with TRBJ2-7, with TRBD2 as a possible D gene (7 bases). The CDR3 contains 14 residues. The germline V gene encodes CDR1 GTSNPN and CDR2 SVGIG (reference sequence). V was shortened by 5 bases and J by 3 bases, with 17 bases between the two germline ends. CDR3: CAWRGGGRIYEQYF. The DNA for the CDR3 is TGTGCCTGGCGAGGGGGGGGGCGAATCTACGAGCAGTACTTC.

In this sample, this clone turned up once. The CDR3 DNA sequence: TGTGCCAGCAGCTTAGATCGCGGGCTGTACAGTCCTGGCTACACCTTC. It codes for CASSLDRGLYSPGYTF. The gene calls are TRBV11-2 and TRBJ1-2; D remains unclear. This CDR3 has 16 amino acids. V lost 0 bases to trimming and J lost 7 bases, with 18 bases between them. Germline CDR1 is SGHAT and CDR2 is FQNNGV.

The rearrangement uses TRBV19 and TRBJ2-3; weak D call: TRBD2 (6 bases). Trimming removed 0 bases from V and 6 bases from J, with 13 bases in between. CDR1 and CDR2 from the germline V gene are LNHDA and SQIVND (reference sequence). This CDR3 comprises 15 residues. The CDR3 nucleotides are TGTGCCAGTAGTATAGAAGGGGACTGGTCGGATACGCAGTATTTT. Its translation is CASSIEGDWSDTQYF.

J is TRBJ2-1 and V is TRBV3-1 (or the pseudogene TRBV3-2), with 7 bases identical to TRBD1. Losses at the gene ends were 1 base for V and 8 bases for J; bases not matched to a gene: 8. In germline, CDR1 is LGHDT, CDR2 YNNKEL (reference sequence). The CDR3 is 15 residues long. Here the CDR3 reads CASSQGQGDSDEQFF. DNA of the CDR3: TGTGCCAGCAGCCAAGGTCAGGGGGATTCGGATGAGCAGTTCTTC.

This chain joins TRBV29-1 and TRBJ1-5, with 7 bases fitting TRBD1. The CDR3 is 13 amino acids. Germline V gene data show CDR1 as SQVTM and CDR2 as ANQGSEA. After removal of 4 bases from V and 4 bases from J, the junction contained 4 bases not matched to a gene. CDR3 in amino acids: CSVGQGGNQPQHF. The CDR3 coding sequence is TGCAGCGTTGGACAGGGTGGGAATCAGCCCCAGCATTTT.

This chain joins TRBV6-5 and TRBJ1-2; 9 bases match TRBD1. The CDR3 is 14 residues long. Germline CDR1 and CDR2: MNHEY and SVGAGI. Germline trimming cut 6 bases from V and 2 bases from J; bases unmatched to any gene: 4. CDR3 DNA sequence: TGTGCCAGCAGGACGGGACAGGGAAACTATGGCTACACCTTC. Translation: CASRTGQGNYGYTF.

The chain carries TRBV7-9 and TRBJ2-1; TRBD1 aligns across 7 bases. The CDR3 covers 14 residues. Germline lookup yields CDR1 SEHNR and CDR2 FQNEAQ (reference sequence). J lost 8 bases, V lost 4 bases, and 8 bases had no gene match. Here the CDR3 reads CASSSPDRAHEQFF. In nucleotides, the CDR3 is TGTGCCAGCAGCTCACCTGACAGGGCCCATGAGCAGTTCTTC.